What follows are 13 T cell receptor beta chains derived from one specimen sequenced in a study of control samples from healthy donors and cancer patients. The repertoire was sequenced with immunoSEQ multiplex PCR; TCRdb's copy has only in-frame clones and lacks some. The sample gives 110,000 to 150,000 clones, roughly 92% of which show up once; around 10% is in the top ten. Sequencing was carried out using blood. Receptors were obtained from a man aged 30 to 39 in good health.

This sequence joins TRBV12-3 or TRBV12-4 and TRBJ1-2, with D possibly being TRBD1 (5 bases). This CDR3 comprises 13 residues. V was cut by 5 bases and J by 1 base, with 8 bases left in between. CDR3 amino acids: CASSRQGNYGYTF. For the CDR3, the DNA is TGTGCCAGCAGTCGTCAGGGTAACTATGGCTACACCTTC.

The V and J genes are TRBV11-2 and TRBJ2-1; D possibly corresponds to TRBD2 (6 bases). Trimming left V 6 bases short and J 6 bases short, with 18 bases between. Germline V CDR1 and CDR2: SGHAT, FQNNGV. This CDR3 region has 15 residues. In nucleotides, the CDR3 is TGTGCCAGCAGGCCCGGGACTGCCAAGGGCAATGAGCAGTTCTTC. Its protein product is CASRPGTAKGNEQFF.

Only one count was recorded for this clone. V gene TRBV12-3 or TRBV12-4 combines with J gene TRBJ1-2; D is unresolved. This CDR3 region has 12 residues. The germline V and J ends were trimmed by 1 base and 5 bases, with 5 bases remaining between them. The CDR3 is CASSLDRYGYTF. The DNA for the CDR3 is TGTGCCAGCAGTTTAGACAGATATGGCTACACCTTC.

The V gene is TRBV6-2 or TRBV6-3, the J gene TRBJ1-1; D might be TRBD1 (6 bases). V lost 5 bases and J 4 bases, leaving 14 bases between the germline ends. Germline V gives CDR1 MNHEY, CDR2 SVGEGT. This CDR3 is built from 14 residues. CDR3 loop: CASSPITQGTEAFF. The CDR3 DNA sequence: TGTGCCAGCAGTCCAATCACACAGGGCACTGAAGCTTTCTTT.

The table lists this clone with a count of one. This sequence joins TRBV2 and TRBJ2-1, with D possibly TRBD1 on 6 matching bases. This CDR3 has 14 residues. V lost 7 bases to trimming and J lost 5 bases, with 15 bases between them. The germline V gene encodes CDR1 SNHLY and CDR2 FYNNEI. The CDR3 region has the DNA TGTGCCAGCACCTACACGGACAGAAACAATGAGCAGTTCTTC. It encodes CASTYTDRNNEQFF.

The chain links TRBV6-5 to TRBJ2-3; TRBD2 aligns across 9 bases. Germline assignment: CDR1 MNHEY and CDR2 SVGAGI. V trimming: 5 bases; J trimming: 5 bases; junction bases outside the gene matches: 5. There are 14 residues in the CDR3. In DNA form, the CDR3 reads TGTGCCAGCAGTAGTAGCGGGAGTCAAGATACGCAGTATTTT. Encoded protein: CASSSSGSQDTQYF.

The J gene is TRBJ2-1, the V gene TRBV5-5; D is ambiguous. V lost 0 bases and J 10 bases, leaving 8 bases between the germline ends. The germline V gene encodes CDR1 SGHKS and CDR2 YYEKEE (reference sequence). This CDR3 is built from 12 residues. The CDR3 loop is CASSLALGEQFF. In DNA, the CDR3 is TGTGCCAGCAGCTTGGCTCTCGGGGAGCAGTTCTTC. Filled out from reference TRBV5-5 and TRBJ2-1, the complete variable domain reads DAGVTQSPTHLIKTRGQQVTLRCSPISGHKSVSWYQQVLGQGPQFIFQYYEKEERGRGNFPDRFSARQFPNYSSELNVNALLLGDSALYLCASSLALGEQFFGPGTRLTVL.

This sequence joins TRBV4-3 and TRBJ1-1; the match to TRBD1 covers 7 bases. The J segment lost 6 bases and the V segment lost 1 base, leaving 8 bases of the junction unmatched. The CDR3 runs to 15 residues. CDR1 and CDR2 (germline): LGHNA, YSLEER. The CDR3 DNA follows: TGCGCCAGCAGCCAAGGAGGGCAGGGGGTGCCTGAAGCTTTCTTT. This gives the protein CASSQGGQGVPEAFF.

The genes are TRBV28 and TRBJ1-1, with 9 nucleotides matching TRBD1. The CDR3 is 14 residues long. Germline V gene data show CDR1 as MDHEN and CDR2 as SYDVKM. J was trimmed by 6 bases and V by 3 bases; bases with no gene match: 5. The CDR3 here is CASSFLTGGSEAFF. For the CDR3, the DNA is TGTGCCAGCAGTTTCCTGACAGGGGGTTCTGAAGCTTTCTTT.

In the case of this clone: The same CDR3 is also encoded by other DNA sequences in this sample. The J gene is TRBJ1-5, the V gene TRBV5-1, with D tentatively TRBD1 (5 bases). V was pared by 3 bases and J by 3 bases, with 10 bases between. Germline V gene lookup returns CDR1 SGHRS and CDR2 YFSETQ. The CDR3 runs 14 residues. The CDR3 reads CASSSGTDNQPQHF. CDR3 coding DNA: TGCGCCAGCAGCTCCGGGACGGACAATCAGCCCCAGCATTTT.

This clone was observed once. The chain recombines TRBV20-1 with TRBJ2-7; D call uncertain. The CDR3 contains 11 residues. Trimming left V 5 bases short and J 3 bases short, with 8 bases between. The germline V gene encodes CDR1 DFQATT and CDR2 SNEGSKA (reference sequence). CDR3 loop: CSAPSFYEQYF. The CDR3 coding sequence is TGCAGTGCTCCCTCCTTCTACGAGCAGTACTTC.

V gene TRBV29-1 combines with J gene TRBJ1-2; D perhaps matches TRBD1 (5 bases). Germline loops: CDR1 SQVTM, CDR2 ANQGSEA. The CDR3 loop spans 15 amino acids. The V end was cut by 4 bases, the J end by 4 bases, with 19 bases between. The CDR3 DNA reads as TGCAGCGTTGCACTCCCTGGGGGGGGGAGCTATGGCTACACCTTC. This translates into CSVALPGGGSYGYTF.

This clone was found once. The J gene is TRBJ2-7, the V gene TRBV3-1 (or the pseudogene TRBV3-2), with D tentatively TRBD2 (6 bases). The V end lost 6 bases, the J end lost 2 bases, and 14 bases lay between the germline ends. The CDR3 runs 14 residues. The germline gives CDR1 LGHDT, CDR2 YNNKEL (reference sequence). The CDR3 spells CASSSGSFPYEQYF. CDR3 nucleotides: TGTGCCAGCAGTTCCGGGAGTTTTCCCTACGAGCAGTACTTC.